This T cell receptor beta chain was sequenced during a study of human T cells and chemical hapten exposure. Study-level background: Patch tests of 0.01% DPC on the upper back were read at 6 days. Study-level results: Unchanged with DPC sensitization were TCRs above 1 in 1000 frequency.

Stated time point: patch test 1, 2 weeks after DPC sensitization. Sample treatment: therapeutic diphenylcyclopropenone sensitization with weekly scalp DPC. The table lists this clonotype with many counts. No antigen is known for it. During construction of the library, unique molecular identifiers were attached to individual cDNA molecules for quantitative, reproducible TCR counting. TCRdb re-called the RACE reads through MiXCR, storing one row per CDR3 protein. Here the sample spans around 340,000 distinct CDR3 sequences, around 7% being singletons. This material consisted of whole blood, taken in connection with sensitization to the hapten diphenylcyclopropenone (DPC). The TCR was taken from a woman in her late teens or twenties with alopecia areata. Some clones in this sample may be carry-over from other donors' samples.

The chain's CDR3 is CASSGGDTQYF. The CDR3 bases are TGTGCCAGCAGCGGGGGGGATACGCAGTATTTT. This chain connects TRBV28 to TRBJ2-3; 7 positions match TRBD2. Looked up from germline, CDR1 is MDHEN and CDR2 is SYDVKM. J gave up 6 bases and V 6 bases, and 0 bases lay outside the gene matches. This CDR3 is 11 amino acids long.